Listed below are T cell receptor beta chains from one sample, sequenced in a study of blood T cell repertoires in COVID-19. Assay used: immunoSEQ multiplex PCR; TCRdb lists only in-frame clones, some missing. The profile covers a few hundred thousand clones, with 80% to 90% appearing a single time and 4% to 5% taken by the ten largest. Sequencing used PBMCs or T cells enriched from blood (not recorded which). Source of these receptors: a woman in her forties with acute COVID-19. The CDR3 runs from the conserved cysteine through the conserved F or W. A D gene is named only where the DNA matches it firmly. Part of the rows lack a size; the others show once, few, many or a class for expanded clones.

size	D	J	V	DNA	CDR3
NA	NA	TRBJ2-4	TRBV4-1	TGCGCCAGCAGCCAAGAAGGAACAGGAAAAAACATTCAGTACTTC	CASSQEGTGKNIQYF
NA	NA	TRBJ1-2	TRBV6-1	TGTGCCAGCAGTGAATCTTTGGGGTACGGGGACTCTAACTATGGCTACACCTTC	CASSESLGYGDSNYGYTF
NA	NA	TRBJ2-3	TRBV10-3	TGTGCCATCAGTGTTGTTGCCGGGAGCAGCACAGATACGCAGTATTTT	CAISVVAGSSTDTQYF
few	NA	TRBJ1-4	TRBV27	TGTGCCAGCAGCTTCTCAGGGACTAATGAAAAACTGTTTTTT	CASSFSGTNEKLFF
NA	NA	TRBJ2-1	TRBV18	TGTGCCAGCTCACCGCCCATTGGTGGCGGAAAAAACAATGAGCAGTTCTTC	CASSPPIGGGKNNEQFF
NA	NA	TRBJ1-1	TRBV11-2	TGTGCCAGCAGCATATACAGGGATAGGGGCACTGAAGCTTTCTTT	CASSIYRDRGTEAFF
NA	NA	TRBJ1-4	TRBV7-9	TGTGCCAGCAGCTATGGGGGGTCTCCTAATGAAAAACTGTTTTTT	CASSYGGSPNEKLFF
NA	NA	TRBJ2-2	TRBV6-1	TGTGCCAGCAGTGACGGTAGATACACCGGGGAGCTGTTTTTT	CASSDGRYTGELFF
NA	NA	TRBJ1-4	TRBV7-9	TGTGCCAGCAGCCTAGTGCAAGGACGCGGGGAAGAAAAACTGTTTTTT	CASSLVQGRGEEKLFF
NA	NA	TRBJ2-7	TRBV7-2	TGTGCCAGCAGCTTGGGTTGGGGCCAGGCCAGCTACGAGCAGTACTTC	CASSLGWGQASYEQYF
NA	NA	TRBJ2-2	TRBV5-1	TGCGCCAGCAGCTTCCAGGGTCGGGTTACCGGGGAGCTGTTTTTT	CASSFQGRVTGELFF
NA	NA	TRBJ1-2	TRBV4-3	TGCGCCAGCAGCCAACTTCCGACGGGGGGTAATGGCTACACCTTC	CASSQLPTGGNGYTF
NA	NA	TRBJ2-7	TRBV5-4	TGTGCCAGCAGCCCGGGACACCCGAGCTCCTACGAGCAGTACTTC	CASSPGHPSSYEQYF
NA	TRBD1	TRBJ1-1	TRBV7-2	TGTGCCAGCAGCCCGAGATCCAGGGGGGCGGTGAACACTGAAGCTTTCTTT	CASSPRSRGAVNTEAFF
NA	TRBD1	TRBJ1-2	TRBV5-4	TGTGCCAGCAGCTTGGAGGGGGCGGGAGGGTATGGCTACACCTTC	CASSLEGAGGYGYTF
NA	NA	TRBJ1-3	TRBV6-5	TGTGCCAGCAGTTACGGAGGATCTTCTGGAAACACCATATATTTT	CASSYGGSSGNTIYF
NA	TRBD1	TRBJ1-5	TRBV27	TGTGCCAGCAGTTTATACAGGGGGGAAAATCAGCCCCAGCATTTT	CASSLYRGENQPQHF
NA	NA	TRBJ1-1	TRBV27	TGTGCCAGCAGACTGTTAGGGGGGAACACTGAAGCTTTCTTT	CASRLLGGNTEAFF
NA	NA	TRBJ1-2	TRBV3-1/TRBV3-2	TGTGCCAGCAGCCTAGAGGGGCAGGGCCAGGGCTACACCTTC	CASSLEGQGQGYTF
few	NA	TRBJ2-2	TRBV6-4	TGTGCCAGCAGTAGCGGGAACACCGGGGAGCTGTTTTTT	CASSSGNTGELFF
NA	TRBD1	TRBJ2-3	TRBV4-3	TGCGCCAGCAGCCCCAGGGGGCGTTACACAGATACGCAGTATTTT	CASSPRGRYTDTQYF
few	NA	TRBJ1-5	TRBV18	TGTGCCAGCTCACAGGGGATGAGCAATCAGCCCCAGCATTTT	CASSQGMSNQPQHF
once	NA	TRBJ2-5	TRBV5-1	TGCGCCAGCAGCTCTCGGGGGAACCAAGAGACCCAGTACTTC	CASSSRGNQETQYF
NA	TRBD1	TRBJ2-1	TRBV18	TGTGCCAGCTCACCCTTTGGACAGGGGGCTCTAAATGAGCAGTTCTTC	CASSPFGQGALNEQFF
NA	NA	TRBJ1-2	TRBV6-1	TGTGCCAGCAGTGATGCCGGGACAAACTATGGCTACACCTTC	CASSDAGTNYGYTF
NA	NA	TRBJ2-6	TRBV4-3	TGCGCCAGCAGCCTGGCGGTCGGAGCTGGGGCCAACGTCCTGACTTTC	CASSLAVGAGANVLTF
NA	NA	TRBJ1-1	TRBV7-8	TGTGCCAGCAGCCCTACGTACGTGAACACTGAAGCTTTCTTT	CASSPTYVNTEAFF
NA	NA	TRBJ2-7	TRBV28	TGTGCCAGCAGTTTATTGCGGCAGCCCTACGAGCAGTACTTC	CASSLLRQPYEQYF
NA	NA	TRBJ1-2	TRBV7-9	TGTGCCAGCAGCCCAGGACAGATCTATGGCTACACCTTC	CASSPGQIYGYTF
NA	NA	TRBJ1-1	TRBV7-2	TGTGCCAGCAGCTTAGCATCCCACCTCGGCACTGAAGCTTTCTTT	CASSLASHLGTEAFF
NA	NA	TRBJ2-7	TRBV27	TGTGCCAGCAGTTTATTGTCAGGGCCCTACGAGCAGTACTTC	CASSLLSGPYEQYF
NA	NA	TRBJ2-3	TRBV5-1	TGCGCCAGCAGCTTGAGAGGGAGCACAGATACGCAGTATTTT	CASSLRGSTDTQYF
once	NA	TRBJ1-1	TRBV28	TGTGCCAGCAGTGCCATTACAGGGTCTGAAGCTTTCTTT	CASSAITGSEAFF
NA	NA	TRBJ1-4	TRBV4-2	TGTGCCAGCAGCCATGGTGACAGGTGGGATGAAAAACTGTTTTTT	CASSHGDRWDEKLFF
NA	NA	TRBJ1-1	TRBV2	TGTGCCAGCAGTGAAGCGGGGCAGAACACTGAAGCTTTCTTT	CASSEAGQNTEAFF
once	NA	TRBJ2-5	TRBV21-1	TGTGCCAGCAGCTCACCAGACAGGGTAGATCAAGAGACCCAGTACTTC	CASSSPDRVDQETQYF
NA	TRBD1	TRBJ1-5	TRBV11-2	TGTGCCAGCAGCTTAGGTTCAGGGGGCAGTCAGCCCCAGCATTTT	CASSLGSGGSQPQHF
NA	TRBD2	TRBJ2-2	TRBV4-2	TGTGCCAGCAGCCAGGATCCGGGACTAGCGGCCAACACCGGGGAGCTGTTTTTT	CASSQDPGLAANTGELFF
NA	TRBD1	TRBJ2-7	TRBV27	TGTGCCAGCAGCGAGACCGGGACAGGCTCCTACGAGCAGTACTTC	CASSETGTGSYEQYF
NA	NA	TRBJ2-5	TRBV28	TGTGCCAGCAGTGACTCGGATGGCAAAGAGACCCAGTACTTC	CASSDSDGKETQYF
NA	TRBD1	TRBJ1-6	TRBV4-2	TGTGCCAGCAGCCAAGACGTGGGACAGGGGCTCTCCTATAATTCACCCCTCCACTTT	CASSQDVGQGLSYNSPLHF
NA	TRBD1	TRBJ2-7	TRBV3-1/TRBV3-2	TGTGCCAGTACACAGGGGACGGGGACCGAGCAGTACTTC	CASTQGTGTEQYF
NA	NA	TRBJ2-2	TRBV4-3	TGCGCCAGCAGCCAAGAGCGGTTCACCGGGGAGCTGTTTTTT	CASSQERFTGELFF
NA	NA	TRBJ1-2	TRBV6-6	TGTGCCAGCAGTACGGGACTGCCACGGCGTTATGGCTACACCTTC	CASSTGLPRRYGYTF
NA	NA	TRBJ2-6	TRBV5-1	TGCGCCAGCAGCTTCCAGGGCTCTGGGGCCAACGTCCTGACTTTC	CASSFQGSGANVLTF
NA	TRBD1	TRBJ2-2	TRBV28	TGTGCCAGCAGTCCGACAGGGGTGAGCGGGGAGCTGTTTTTT	CASSPTGVSGELFF
NA	TRBD1	TRBJ1-1	TRBV7-9	TGTGCCAGCAGCTTTCCGGACAGGTTGAACACTGAAGCTTTCTTT	CASSFPDRLNTEAFF
once	NA	TRBJ1-3	TRBV6-2/TRBV6-3	TGTGCCAGCAGTTCCCTCTCTGGAAACACCATATATTTT	CASSSLSGNTIYF
NA	NA	TRBJ2-5	TRBV28	TGTGCCAGCAGTATCCGGCCCAGCGTTGATGTAGAGACCCAGTACTTC	CASSIRPSVDVETQYF
NA	NA	TRBJ2-7	TRBV15	TGTGCCACCAGCAGAGCGGGGGGCAGGGAGCGCAACGAGCAGTACTTC	CATSRAGGRERNEQYF